This TCR beta chain is from a study of STAT5B mutations in CD4+ large granular lymphocyte leukemia. CDR1 and CDR2 from the germline V gene are SGHRS and YFSETQ. The CDR3 runs to 13 residues. Trimming took off 0 bases at V and 6 bases at J, with 6 bases between the two ends. CD4+ T-LGLL patients came from Padova, Helsinki and Shinshu hematology units. Only in-frame clones appear in the TCRdb table, and some are missing; sequencing was by immunoSEQ multiplex PCR. The sample contains a few thousand clones, roughly 71% of which appear only once. The chain uses TRBV5-1 and TRBJ2-2; D is possibly TRBD2 (5 bases). The receptor comes from a man between 65 and 85 years old with CD4+ T-cell large granular lymphocyte leukemia. The specimen sequenced was PBMCs. The CDR3 reads CASSLDGAGELFF. In DNA, the CDR3 is TGCGCCAGCAGCTTGGACGGGGCCGGGGAGCTGTTTTTT.